A selection of T cell receptor beta chains follows, all from one sample in a study of cytomegalovirus exposure and HLA in healthy donors. Here immunoSEQ multiplex PCR was the method, and the copy in TCRdb shows in-frame clones only, minus some. The table records roughly 180,000 clones, about 89% of them present only once. Sequencing was performed on PBMCs. All receptors come from a man aged 25 to 40 in good health and CMV-seropositive. Each CDR3 is given with its conserved first and last residue. A D gene is named only where the DNA matches it firmly. For some rows the clone size is stated as once, few or many, or as a class when expanded; others skip it.

>TRBJ2-1|.|TRBV5-1|.
CASDLPGADEQFF
TGCGCCAGCGATTTGCCGGGGGCCGATGAGCAGTTCTTC
>TRBJ1-4|.|TRBV27|.
CASSLRVGDEKLFF
TGTGCCAGCAGTTTACGGGTCGGTGATGAAAAACTGTTTTTT
>TRBJ1-2|.|TRBV5-5|.
CASSLDSSVNYGYTF
TGTGCCAGCAGCTTGGACTCCAGTGTGAACTATGGCTACACCTTC
>TRBJ2-7|TRBD1|TRBV11-2|.
CASSLGQSYEQYF
TGTGCCAGCAGCTTGGGACAGAGCTACGAGCAGTACTTC
>TRBJ2-7|.|TRBV5-1|.
CASSLAGGTAYEQYF
TGCGCCAGCAGCTTGGCTGGCGGTACAGCCTACGAGCAGTACTTC
>TRBJ1-1|.|TRBV4-3|few
CASSLRTLNTEAFF
TGCGCCAGCAGCCTTAGGACGTTGAACACTGAAGCTTTCTTT
>TRBJ2-3|TRBD2|TRBV27|.
CASSPGTSLTDTQYF
TGTGCCAGCAGCCCGGGGACTAGCCTCACAGATACGCAGTATTTT
>TRBJ2-2|.|TRBV19|few
CASRTVAHTGELFF
TGTGCCAGTCGTACGGTAGCACACACCGGGGAGCTGTTTTTT
>TRBJ2-1|TRBD2|TRBV19|once
CASSERGVYNEQFF
TGTGCCAGTAGTGAGCGGGGGGTTTACAATGAGCAGTTCTTC
>TRBJ1-3|.|TRBV9|once
CASSPEGGTGNTIYF
TGTGCCAGCAGCCCAGAAGGGGGAACTGGAAACACCATATATTTT
>TRBJ2-3|.|TRBV5-1|.
CASSLASALDTQYF
TGCGCCAGCAGCTTGGCCTCCGCCCTGGATACGCAGTATTTT
>TRBJ1-5|.|TRBV5-8|.
CASNKDRYQPQHF
TGTGCCAGCAACAAGGACAGATATCAGCCCCAGCATTTT
>TRBJ1-4|TRBD1|TRBV25-1|once
CASSSRTGANEKLFF
TGTGCCAGCAGTTCCCGGACAGGGGCGAATGAAAAACTGTTTTTT
>TRBJ2-3|TRBD2|TRBV15|.
CATSRGGETLTQYF
TGTGCCACCAGCAGGGGGGGGGAGACGCTTACGCAGTATTTT
>TRBJ2-7|.|TRBV28|.
CASSSREQPYEQYF
TGTGCCAGCAGTTCACGGGAGCAACCCTACGAGCAGTACTTC
>TRBJ1-4|TRBD1|TRBV6-5|.
CASSSPGQPNEKLFF
TGTGCCAGCAGTTCTCCGGGACAGCCTAATGAAAAACTGTTTTTT
>TRBJ2-7|TRBD1|TRBV27|.
CASGYDRGDNPYEQYF
TGTGCCAGCGGGTATGACAGGGGCGATAATCCCTACGAGCAGTACTTC
>TRBJ2-1|TRBD2|TRBV5-1|once
CASSLGSGGIDEQFF
TGCGCCAGCAGCTTGGGTAGCGGGGGCATCGATGAGCAGTTCTTC
>TRBJ2-2|.|TRBV7-2|.
CASSLEGGANTGELFF
TGTGCCAGCAGCTTAGAAGGGGGGGCGAACACCGGGGAGCTGTTTTTT
>TRBJ2-7|.|TRBV30|once
CAWSVTGRGVTNSYEQYF
TGTGCCTGGAGTGTAACAGGCAGGGGAGTGACCAACTCCTACGAGCAGTACTTC
>TRBJ1-1|TRBD1|TRBV28|once
CASSLPGRGQTEAFF
TGTGCCAGCAGTTTACCCGGCAGGGGGCAGACTGAAGCTTTCTTT
>TRBJ2-1|.|TRBV5-5|few
CASSLIDNEQFF
TGTGCCAGCAGCTTGATAGATAATGAGCAGTTCTTC
>TRBJ2-3|.|TRBV29-1|.
CSVDGENLDTQYF
TGCAGCGTTGATGGGGAAAATTTGGATACGCAGTATTTT
>TRBJ1-1|.|TRBV7-9|.
CASTAIPSSPGSEAFF
TGTGCCAGCACCGCTATACCATCGTCTCCTGGCAGCGAAGCTTTCTTT
>TRBJ2-7|.|TRBV28|.
CASSRGGLSYEQYF
TGTGCCAGCAGTAGGGGGGGTCTCTCCTACGAGCAGTACTTC
>TRBJ1-1|.|TRBV7-9|.
CASSLGQGTEAFF
TGTGCCAGCAGCTTAGGGCAGGGCACTGAAGCTTTCTTT
>TRBJ2-5|.|TRBV18|.
CASSPPGGETQYF
TGTGCCAGCTCACCACCTGGAGGGGAGACCCAGTACTTC
>TRBJ1-2|TRBD1|TRBV18|once
CASSPPGQGYYGYTF
TGTGCCAGCTCACCACCGGGACAGGGCTACTATGGCTACACCTTC
>TRBJ2-2|.|TRBV11-3|.
CASSPRGANTGELFF
TGTGCCAGCAGCCCCCGGGGGGCCAACACCGGGGAGCTGTTTTTT
>TRBJ1-5|.|TRBV25-1|.
CASSAGRDQPQHF
TGTGCCAGCAGTGCAGGAAGGGATCAGCCCCAGCATTTT
>TRBJ1-3|TRBD1|TRBV5-6|.
CASRRRDRGHNISGNTIYF
TGTGCCAGCAGGAGACGGGACAGGGGGCATAACATCTCTGGAAACACCATATATTTT
>TRBJ2-2|TRBD2|TRBV7-6|.
CASSLVLAGVGELFF
TGTGCCAGCAGCTTAGTACTAGCGGGGGTCGGGGAGCTGTTTTTT